The 11 T cell receptor beta chains listed next were all sequenced from one sample in a study of Ad26.COV2.S vaccination and SARS-CoV-2 variants. Treatment specified: 19 received Ad26.COV2.S at low or high dose, single or two shots; 5 received placebo; per-sample allocation not given. The study sampled participants on day 63 after the first vaccine or placebo injection. Using immunoSEQ multiplex PCR, the repertoire was profiled, and TCRdb retains in-frame clones only, with some absent. This table has 350,000 to 600,000 clones, roughly 87% appearing once. This specimen was peripheral blood, taken in a trial of Ad26.COV2.S vaccine versus placebo. The source of these receptors is a person aged 18 to 59 who received the Ad26.COV2.S COVID-19 vaccine or a placebo.

The rearrangement joins TRBV4-3 to TRBJ2-7, with TRBD1 matching over 8 bases. CDR3 length: 16 residues. The germline V gene has CDR1 LGHNA and CDR2 YSLEER. After removal of 1 base from V and 4 bases from J, the junction contained 9 bases not matched to a gene. The CDR3 loop is CASSQAWRQGQYEQYF. Here the CDR3 DNA reads TGCGCCAGCAGCCAAGCTTGGAGACAGGGGCAGTACGAGCAGTACTTC.

This clone has just one count. Other DNA sequences in this specimen translate into the identical CDR3. The V and J genes are TRBV27 and TRBJ1-5; no clear D gene. This CDR3 is built from 13 residues. Germline V gene sequence: CDR1 MNHEY, CDR2 SMNVEV (reference sequence). V was cut by 2 bases and J by 6 bases, with 8 bases left in between. In nucleotides, the CDR3 is TGTGCCAGCAGTTTAAGGGAGGGTCAGCCCCAGCATTTT. Its protein product is CASSLREGQPQHF.

This chain joins TRBV2 and TRBJ1-5; D gene ambiguous. The length of the CDR3 is 14 residues. Trimming shortened V by 1 base and J by 4 bases, and 8 bases separated the two germline ends. CDR1 and CDR2 from the germline V gene are SNHLY and FYNNEI. This CDR3 is CASSEGQFNQPQHF. CDR3 sequence (DNA): TGTGCCAGCAGTGAAGGTCAGTTTAATCAGCCCCAGCATTTT.

The CDR3 here is CASNRVGGSSTNEKLFF. DNA for the CDR3: TGTGCCAGCAACCGTGTGGGGGGCAGTTCAACTAATGAAAAACTGTTTTTT. V is TRBV5-6 and J is TRBJ1-4, with D possibly matching TRBD1 (6 bases). Germline V gene sequence: CDR1 SGHDT, CDR2 YYEEEE. This CDR3 comprises 17 residues. With 6 bases removed from V and 0 bases from J, the gap between germline ends came to 18 bases.

This chain links TRBV9 with TRBJ2-1; maybe TRBD2 (6 bases). The CDR3 loop spans 15 amino acids. V dropped 0 bases and J dropped 8 bases, with 15 bases sitting between them. CDR1 is SGDLS, CDR2 YYNGEE, per germline. The CDR3 nucleotides read TGTGCCAGCAGCGTAGGGGGCGGGAAGAGTGATGAGCAGTTCTTC. The encoded protein is CASSVGGGKSDEQFF.

This clone was observed once. This chain connects TRBV18 to TRBJ2-1, with D perhaps given as TRBD1 or TRBD2 (5 bases each). Germline CDR1 and CDR2: KGHSH and LQKENI. The length of the CDR3 is 13 residues. Between the trimmed V and J ends, which lost 4 bases and 12 bases, there was a span of 16 bases. Here the CDR3 DNA reads TGTGCCAGCTCACTACCCGGGACCCAGGCGCAGTTCTTC. Its protein is CASSLPGTQAQFF.

V and J are TRBV7-9 and TRBJ2-3, with D possibly being TRBD1 or TRBD2 (5 bases each). With 4 bases removed from V and 2 bases from J, the gap between germline ends came to 22 bases. Germline lookup yields CDR1 SEHNR and CDR2 FQNEAQ (reference sequence). This CDR3 has 18 residues. The CDR3: CASSSGADRWGITDTQYF. The CDR3, as DNA: TGTGCCAGCAGCTCCGGGGCCGATAGGTGGGGGATCACAGATACGCAGTATTTT.

The rearrangement uses TRBV7-3 and TRBJ2-5, with 8 bases aligning to TRBD1. The J segment lost 3 bases and the V segment lost 5 bases, leaving 8 bases of the junction unmatched. This CDR3 is 15 amino acids long. Germline CDR1 and CDR2: SGHTA and FQGTGA. CDR3 residues: CASSPQGASKETQYF. For the CDR3, the DNA is TGTGCCAGCAGCCCCCAGGGGGCGTCGAAAGAGACCCAGTACTTC.

The gene calls are TRBV30 and TRBJ1-5; D gene unclear. V was pared by 1 base and J by 6 bases, with 7 bases between. This CDR3 region has 12 residues. Germline CDR1 reads GTSNPN; CDR2 reads SVGIG (reference sequence). Here the CDR3 reads CAWSAGVQPQHF. Written as DNA, the CDR3 is TGTGCCTGGAGTGCGGGAGTTCAGCCCCAGCATTTT.

The chain couples TRBV7-3 to TRBJ2-5; D gene uncertain. Per germline, CDR1 SGHTA and CDR2 FQGTGA. V dropped 0 bases and J dropped 4 bases, with 6 bases sitting between them. CDR3 size: 13 residues. The CDR3 region has the DNA TGTGCCAGCAGCTTAACCCCATCAGAGACCCAGTACTTC. As protein: CASSLTPSETQYF.

Concerning this clone: Distinct nucleotide sequences in the sample also encode this CDR3. V and J are TRBV2 and TRBJ2-3; D unresolved. The germline CDR1 and CDR2 sequences are SNHLY and FYNNEI. The CDR3 loop spans 12 amino acids. Trimming pared 8 bases from V and 4 bases from J, leaving 10 bases between. CDR3 residues: CASSTRADTQYF. CDR3 DNA: TGTGCCAGCTCCACCAGAGCAGATACGCAGTATTTT.